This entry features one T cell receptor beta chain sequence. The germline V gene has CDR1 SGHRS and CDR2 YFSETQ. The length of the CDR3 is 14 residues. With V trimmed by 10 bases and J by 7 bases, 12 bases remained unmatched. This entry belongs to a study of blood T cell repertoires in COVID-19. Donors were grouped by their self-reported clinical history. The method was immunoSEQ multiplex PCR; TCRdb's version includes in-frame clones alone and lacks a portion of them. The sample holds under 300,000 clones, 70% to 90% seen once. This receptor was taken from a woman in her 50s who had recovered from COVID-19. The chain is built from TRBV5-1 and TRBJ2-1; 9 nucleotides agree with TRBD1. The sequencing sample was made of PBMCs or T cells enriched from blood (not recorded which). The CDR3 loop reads CASHTGGIRNEQFF. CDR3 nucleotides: TGCGCCTCCCACACAGGGGGCATTAGGAATGAGCAGTTCTTC.